This is a list of T cell receptor beta chains from one sample in a study of T cells in Graves' hyperthyroidism and ophthalmopathy. TCRdb called the multiplex PCR reads again in MiXCR, with one record for every CDR3 protein. This table has approximately 330,000 distinct CDR3 sequences, about 21% appearing once. Sequencing used blood. The receptor set was obtained from a woman aged 45 to 65 with Graves' hyperthyroidism. Each CDR3 is given with its conserved first and last residue. A D gene is named only where the DNA matches it firmly. Not all rows give a size; the values are once, few, many and, for expanded clones, a class.

v_gene	abundance	d_gene	j_gene	CDR3aa	CDR3nt
TRBV24-1	many	NA	TRBJ1-1	CATGDSGPTRLGGTEAFF	TGTGCCACCGGGGATTCGGGGCCGACGCGATTAGGGGGCACTGAAGCTTTCTTT
TRBV20-1	many	TRBD1	TRBJ1-5	CSAGQGVLPQHF	TGCAGTGCTGGACAGGGGGTATTGCCCCAGCATTTT
TRBV9	many	TRBD2	TRBJ2-1	CASSVGLALSSYNEQFF	TGTGCCAGCAGCGTAGGACTAGCGCTAAGCTCCTACAATGAGCAGTTCTTC
TRBV3-1	NA	TRBD2	TRBJ2-3	CASSRFGASGGNTDTQYF	TGTGCCAGCAGCCGTTTCGGGGCTAGCGGGGGTAACACAGATACGCAGTATTTT
TRBV29-1	few	TRBD2	TRBJ2-3	CSGRRLAGGPTDTQYF	TGCAGCGGGCGGCGACTAGCGGGGGGGCCCACAGATACGCAGTATTTT
TRBV6-4	many	NA	TRBJ1-3	CASSGLGRISGNTIYF	TGTGCCAGCAGTGGCCTCGGACGGATCTCTGGAAACACCATATATTTT
TRBV2	once	TRBD2	TRBJ2-1	CASSFGRASGNYNEQFF	TGTGCCAGCAGTTTTGGTAGGGCTAGCGGGAACTACAATGAGCAGTTCTTC
TRBV28	many	TRBD2	TRBJ2-5	CASSPGLAGPPRGAQYF	TGTGCCAGCAGTCCGGGACTAGCGGGCCCTCCCAGGGGGGCCCAGTACTTC
TRBV2	many	NA	TRBJ2-7	CASSKTYEQYF	TGTGCCAGCAGTAAGACCTACGAGCAGTACTTC
TRBV28	many	NA	TRBJ2-5	CASIGPRETQYF	TGTGCCAGCATCGGCCCCAGGGAGACCCAGTACTTC
TRBV5-1	many	TRBD1	TRBJ1-1	CASIGTGGTEAFF	TGCGCCAGCATTGGGACAGGGGGCACTGAAGCTTTCTTT
TRBV5-5	many	NA	TRBJ2-1	CASSLVSYNEQFF	TGTGCCAGCAGCTTGGTCAGCTACAATGAGCAGTTCTTC
TRBV7-8	NA	NA	TRBJ1-5	CASTPQGLNQPQHF	TGTGCCAGCACCCCACAGGGTCTGAATCAGCCCCAGCATTTT
TRBV20-1	NA	NA	TRBJ1-2	CSASGGADYGYTF	TGCAGTGCTAGTGGAGGGGCGGACTATGGCTACACCTTC